The subject of this entry is one T cell receptor (beta chain). Under the authors' procedure: Amplification from reference gene primers served as the basis for estimated nucleated cell counts. Assay used: immunoSEQ multiplex PCR; TCRdb lists only in-frame clones, some missing. V and J calls plus clone size are reproduced from that table; the DNA served to infer D and trimming. The repertoire holds fewer than 450,000 clones, with more than 75% as singletons. Germline V gene data show CDR1 as MNHEY and CDR2 as SVGAGI. The V gene end was trimmed by 7 bases and the J gene end by 11 bases; junction bases not matched to a gene: 16. CDR3 size: 15 residues. This entry is derived from a study of blood T cell repertoires in COVID-19. Overall study context: Whether acute or convalescent, the COVID-19 samples came from the United States, Italy and Spain. Nucleic acid was either cDNA or gDNA, and it came from T cells, B-cell-depleted T cells, or PBMCs.

This TCR came from a woman in her late teens or twenties who had recovered from COVID-19. Input material: peripheral blood. The J gene is TRBJ1-1, the V gene TRBV6-5, with TRBD1 matching 10 bases. The DNA of the CDR3 is TGTGCCAGCATAAGACGGACAGGGGGGCATGGTAGGGCTTTCTTT. Its protein product is CASIRRTGGHGRAFF.